The text below deals with one T cell receptor beta chain. What it recognizes is unknown. Unique molecular identifiers were used to barcode this TCRbeta library. TCRdb recomputed calls from the PCR reads with MiXCR, one row per CDR3 protein. The sample has roughly 490,000 distinct CDR3 sequences, approximately 10% seen once; the top ten hold 14%. V lost 3 bases and J 2 bases, leaving 20 bases between the germline ends. CDR3 size: 17 residues. The data stem from a study of T-cell reconstitution after alpha-beta-depleted transplantation in children. Study conclusions and caveats: Reportedly, roughly two months post-transplant, alpha-beta T cells arose from several hundred expanded graft clones. T cells produced anew were the main source of T-cell counts and diversity one year after transplant. It was surviving recipient T cells and thymic progenitors that gave some patients high TCRbeta diversity at day 60.

The chain is built from TRBV12-3 or TRBV12-4 and TRBJ2-7; D is perhaps TRBD1 (7 bases). The sample was PBMCs, mostly from graft donor cells, taken 180 days after TCRalphabeta/CD19-depleted stem cell transplant. The sequence was collected from a female patient aged 2-9 years who had a stem cell transplant for aplastic anemia, so the T cells may come from the graft donor. The CDR3 here is CASSFFRGPTRTYEQYF. In nucleotides, the CDR3 is TGTGCCAGCAGTTTTTTTAGGGGGCCGACTAGAACCTACGAGCAGTACTTC.